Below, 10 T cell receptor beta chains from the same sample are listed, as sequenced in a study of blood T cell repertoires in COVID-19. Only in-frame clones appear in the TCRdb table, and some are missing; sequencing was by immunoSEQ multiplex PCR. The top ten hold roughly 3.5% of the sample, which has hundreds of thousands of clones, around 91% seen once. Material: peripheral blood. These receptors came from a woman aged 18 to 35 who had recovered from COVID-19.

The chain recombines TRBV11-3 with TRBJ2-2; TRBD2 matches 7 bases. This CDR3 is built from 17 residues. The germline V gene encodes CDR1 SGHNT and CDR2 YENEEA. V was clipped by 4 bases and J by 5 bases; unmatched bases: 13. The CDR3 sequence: CASSSYRAGARTGELFF. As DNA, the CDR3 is TGTGCCAGCAGCTCATACCGGGCGGGAGCCAGGACCGGGGAGCTGTTTTTT.

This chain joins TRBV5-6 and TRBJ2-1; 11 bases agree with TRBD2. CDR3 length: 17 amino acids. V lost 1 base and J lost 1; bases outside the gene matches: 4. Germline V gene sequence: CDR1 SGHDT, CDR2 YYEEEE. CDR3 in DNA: TGTGCCAGCAGCTTGCAGGGGACTAGCGGATCCTACAATGAGCAGTTCTTC. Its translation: CASSLQGTSGSYNEQFF.

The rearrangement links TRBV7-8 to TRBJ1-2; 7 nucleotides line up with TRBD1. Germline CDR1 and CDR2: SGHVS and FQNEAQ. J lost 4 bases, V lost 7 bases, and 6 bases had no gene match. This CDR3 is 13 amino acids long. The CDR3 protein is CASNIGGSYGYTF. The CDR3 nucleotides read TGTGCCAGCAACATAGGGGGCTCCTATGGCTACACCTTC.

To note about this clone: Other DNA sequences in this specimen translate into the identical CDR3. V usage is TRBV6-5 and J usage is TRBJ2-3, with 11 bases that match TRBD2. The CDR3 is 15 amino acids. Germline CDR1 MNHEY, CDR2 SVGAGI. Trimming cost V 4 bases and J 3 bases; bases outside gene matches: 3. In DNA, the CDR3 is TGTGCCAGCAGTTTCACTAGCGGGAGTACAGATACGCAGTATTTT. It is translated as CASSFTSGSTDTQYF.

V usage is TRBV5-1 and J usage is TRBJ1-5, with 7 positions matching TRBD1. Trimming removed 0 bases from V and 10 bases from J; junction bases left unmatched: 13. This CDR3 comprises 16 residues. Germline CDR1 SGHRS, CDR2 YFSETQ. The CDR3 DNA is TGCGCCAGCAGCTTGGGAACAGGGGATACCAGGCATCCCCAGCATTTT. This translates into CASSLGTGDTRHPQHF.

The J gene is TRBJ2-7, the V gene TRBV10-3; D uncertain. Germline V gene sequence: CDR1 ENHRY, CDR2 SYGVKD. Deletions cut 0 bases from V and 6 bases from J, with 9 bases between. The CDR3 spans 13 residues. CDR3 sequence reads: CAISESLGSEQYV. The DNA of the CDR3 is TGTGCCATCAGTGAGTCGTTGGGCTCCGAGCAGTACGTC.

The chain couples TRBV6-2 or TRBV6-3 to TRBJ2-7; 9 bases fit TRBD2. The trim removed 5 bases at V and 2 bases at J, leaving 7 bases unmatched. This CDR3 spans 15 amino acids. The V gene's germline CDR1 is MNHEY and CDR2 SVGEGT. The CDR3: CASSVTSGPTYEQYV. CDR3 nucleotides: TGTGCCAGCAGTGTAACTAGCGGGCCTACCTACGAGCAGTACGTC.

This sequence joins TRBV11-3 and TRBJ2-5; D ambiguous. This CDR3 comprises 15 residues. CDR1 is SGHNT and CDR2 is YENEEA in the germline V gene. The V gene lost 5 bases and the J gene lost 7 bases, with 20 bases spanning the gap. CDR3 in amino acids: CASSPDGARSGTQYF. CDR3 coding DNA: TGTGCCAGCAGCCCCGATGGAGCGAGGTCGGGGACCCAGTACTTC. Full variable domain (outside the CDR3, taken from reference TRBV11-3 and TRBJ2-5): EAGVVQSPRYKIIEKKQPVAFWCNPISGHNTLYWYLQNLGQGPELLIRYENEEAVDDSQLPKDRFSAERLKGVDSTLKIQPAELGDSAVYLCASSPDGARSGTQYFGPGTRLLVL.

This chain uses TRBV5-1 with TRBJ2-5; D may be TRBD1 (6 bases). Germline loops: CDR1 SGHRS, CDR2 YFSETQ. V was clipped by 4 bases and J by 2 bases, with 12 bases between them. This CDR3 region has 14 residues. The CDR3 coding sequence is TGCGCCAGCAGCGACAGGCCCGCACAAGAGACCCAGTACTTC. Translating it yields CASSDRPAQETQYF.

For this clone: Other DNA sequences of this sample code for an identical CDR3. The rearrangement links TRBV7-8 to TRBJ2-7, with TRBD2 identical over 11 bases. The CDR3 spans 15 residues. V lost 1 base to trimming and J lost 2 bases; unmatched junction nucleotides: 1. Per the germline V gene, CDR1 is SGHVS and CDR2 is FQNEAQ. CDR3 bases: TGTGCCAGCAGCTTAGAACTAGCGGGGGCCTACGAGCAGTACGTC. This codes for CASSLELAGAYEQYV.